A selection of T cell receptor beta chains follows, all from one sample in a study of T cell repertoires in cytomegalovirus infection. No antigen has been identified for these receptors. From the reads, TCRdb called clonotypes with MiXCR, one entry per CDR3 protein. The sample lists about 160,000 distinct CDR3 sequences; less than 25% were seen once. The starting material was CD8+ T cells from cultured PBMCs, obtained from culture after CMV antigen stimulation. The receptor source for this set is a human donor in good health (CMV status not recorded). Some clones in this sample may be carry-over from other donors' samples. Both conserved end residues are part of each CDR3. The D gene is left open where the match is weak. Not every row has a clone size; where given, it reads once, few, many or a size class.

v_call	d_call	j_call	clone_size	cdr3_aa	cdr3_nt
TRBV7-3	TRBD1	TRBJ2-2	NA	CASSLRGGPNGELFF	TGTGCCAGCAGCTTAAGAGGGGGCCCGAACGGGGAGCTGTTTTTT
TRBV7-2	TRBD2	TRBJ2-3	few	CASSPHSGGFTDTQYF	TGTGCCAGCAGCCCGCATAGCGGGGGGTTCACAGATACGCAGTATTTT
TRBV6-1	NA	TRBJ1-6	NA	CASGRKGGNNSPLHF	TGTGCCAGCGGCCGGAAAGGGGGGAATAATTCACCCCTCCACTTT
TRBV4-1	NA	TRBJ1-4	NA	CASSQEGGDGNEKLFF	TGCGCCAGCAGCCAAGAAGGAGGGGATGGGAATGAAAAACTGTTTTTT
TRBV28	NA	TRBJ2-7	NA	CASSSYWLDSARGDEQYF	TGTGCCAGCAGCTCCTATTGGCTCGACAGTGCCCGAGGAGACGAGCAGTACTTC
TRBV12-3/TRBV12-4	TRBD2	TRBJ2-1	few	CASSFSGGANEQFF	TGTGCCAGCAGTTTTAGCGGGGGGGCCAATGAGCAGTTCTTC
TRBV7-8	TRBD1	TRBJ1-1	few	CASSPGTGGRTEAFF	TGTGCCAGCAGCCCCGGGACAGGGGGCAGGACTGAAGCTTTCTTT
TRBV12-3/TRBV12-4	NA	TRBJ2-5	NA	CASSPILGQETQYF	TGTGCCAGCAGTCCGATACTTGGTCAAGAGACCCAGTACTTC
TRBV20-1	NA	TRBJ2-7	few	CSANPRGHLIYEQYF	TGCAGTGCTAACCCTCGGGGACACCTCATCTACGAGCAGTACTTC
TRBV7-3	NA	TRBJ2-7	few	CASSQESPGEQYF	TGTGCCAGCAGCCAAGAAAGTCCGGGCGAGCAGTACTTC
TRBV7-9	NA	TRBJ2-5	few	CASKGPHSGTQYF	TGTGCCAGCAAGGGGCCGCACAGTGGGACCCAGTACTTC
TRBV4-1	NA	TRBJ1-4	NA	CASGPGASNEKLSF	TGCGCCAGCGGCCCCGGGGCGAGTAATGAAAAACTGTCTTTT